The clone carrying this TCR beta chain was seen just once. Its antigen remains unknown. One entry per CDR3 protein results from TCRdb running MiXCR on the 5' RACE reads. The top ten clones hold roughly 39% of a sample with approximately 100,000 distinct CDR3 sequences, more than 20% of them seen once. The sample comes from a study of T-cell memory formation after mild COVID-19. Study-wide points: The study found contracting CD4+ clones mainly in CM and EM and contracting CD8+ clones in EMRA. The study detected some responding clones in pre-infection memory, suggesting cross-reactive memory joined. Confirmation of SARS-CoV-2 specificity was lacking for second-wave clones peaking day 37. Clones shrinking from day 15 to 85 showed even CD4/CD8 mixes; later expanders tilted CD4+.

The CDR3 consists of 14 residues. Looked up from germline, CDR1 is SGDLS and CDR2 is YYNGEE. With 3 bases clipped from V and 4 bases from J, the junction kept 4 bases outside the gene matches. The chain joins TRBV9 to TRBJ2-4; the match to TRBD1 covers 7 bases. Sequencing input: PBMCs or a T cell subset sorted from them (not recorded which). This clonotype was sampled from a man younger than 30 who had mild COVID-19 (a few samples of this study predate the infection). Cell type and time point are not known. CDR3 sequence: CASSAGQEKNIQYF. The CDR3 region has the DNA TGTGCCAGCAGCGCCGGACAGGAAAAAAACATTCAGTACTTC.